This TCR beta chain was sequenced for a study of T cells after yellow fever vaccination. Looking at the study overall: Low-cell-number fractions underwent preparation using SMART-Seq v4 Ultra Low Input.

The study made its TCR cDNA through 5'RACE template switching. That step introduced a universal primer site along with UMIs. Each CDR3 protein gets one entry after TCRdb re-called the 5' RACE reads with MiXCR. The sample has around 300,000 distinct CDR3 sequences, over 10% seen once; the top ten hold around 0.55%. Germline V gives CDR1 SQVTM, CDR2 ANQGSEA. The CDR3 sequence is 15 residues long. V was pared by 6 bases and J by 4 bases, with 9 bases of the junction left unmatched. The TCR comes from a man younger than 40 who received the YFV17D yellow fever vaccine. Sequenced material: CD4+ T cells sorted from PBMCs, taken 45 days after the yellow fever booster vaccination. The chain uses TRBV29-1 and TRBJ2-2; 9 bases align to TRBD1. CDR3 amino acids: CSVRLTGGLTGELFF. DNA for the CDR3: TGCAGCGTGCGACTGACAGGGGGACTCACCGGGGAGCTGTTTTTT.